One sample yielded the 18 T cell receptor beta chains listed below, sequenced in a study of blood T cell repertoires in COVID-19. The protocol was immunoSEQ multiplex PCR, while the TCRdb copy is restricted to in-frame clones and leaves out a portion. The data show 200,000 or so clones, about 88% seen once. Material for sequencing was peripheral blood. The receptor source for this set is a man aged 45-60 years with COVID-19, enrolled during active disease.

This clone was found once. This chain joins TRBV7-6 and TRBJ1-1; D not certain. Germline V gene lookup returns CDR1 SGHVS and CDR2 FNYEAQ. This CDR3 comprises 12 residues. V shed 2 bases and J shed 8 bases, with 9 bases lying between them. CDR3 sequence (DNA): TGTGCCAGCAGCTTACAAGAGGGCGAAGCTTTCTTT. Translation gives CASSLQEGEAFF.

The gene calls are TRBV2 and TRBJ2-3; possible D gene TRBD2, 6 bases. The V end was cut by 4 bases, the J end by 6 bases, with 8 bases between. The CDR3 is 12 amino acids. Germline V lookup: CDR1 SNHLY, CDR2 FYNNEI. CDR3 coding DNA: TGTGCCAGCAGTGTCCTAGCGGATACGCAGTATTTT. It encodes CASSVLADTQYF.

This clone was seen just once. The CDR3 here is CASSLSGVGNEQFF. CDR3 sequence (DNA): TGTGCCAGCAGCTTAAGCGGGGTAGGGAATGAGCAGTTCTTC. The rearrangement links TRBV7-2 to TRBJ2-1; TRBD2 aligns across 7 bases. The germline V gene encodes CDR1 SGHTA and CDR2 FQGNSA. The CDR3 covers 14 residues. V lost 2 bases to trimming and J lost 7 bases; unmatched junction nucleotides: 5.

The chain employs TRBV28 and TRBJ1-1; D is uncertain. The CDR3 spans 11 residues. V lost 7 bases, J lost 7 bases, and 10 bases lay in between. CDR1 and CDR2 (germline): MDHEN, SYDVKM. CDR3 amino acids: CASNQEFEAFF. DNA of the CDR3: TGTGCCAGCAATCAGGAATTTGAAGCTTTCTTT.

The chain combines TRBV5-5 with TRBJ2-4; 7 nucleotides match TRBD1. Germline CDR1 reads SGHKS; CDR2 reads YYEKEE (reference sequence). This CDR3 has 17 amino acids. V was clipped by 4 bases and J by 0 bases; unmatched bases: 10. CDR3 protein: CASSAVADRLAKNIQYF. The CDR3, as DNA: TGTGCCAGCAGCGCCGTCGCGGACAGGTTAGCCAAAAACATTCAGTACTTC.

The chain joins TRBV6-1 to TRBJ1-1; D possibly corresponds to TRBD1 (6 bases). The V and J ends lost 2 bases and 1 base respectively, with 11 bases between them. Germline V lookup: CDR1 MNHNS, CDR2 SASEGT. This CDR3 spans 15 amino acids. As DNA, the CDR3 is TGTGCCAGCAGTGAACGGGGGGGCCGGAACACTGAAGCTTTCTTT. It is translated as CASSERGGRNTEAFF.

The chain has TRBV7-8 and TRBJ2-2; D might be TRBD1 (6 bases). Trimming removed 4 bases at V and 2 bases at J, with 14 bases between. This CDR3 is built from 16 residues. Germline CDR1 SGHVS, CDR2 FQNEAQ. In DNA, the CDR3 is TGTGCCAGCAGCTCGCGGACAGCCTTAAACACCGGGGAGCTGTTTTTT. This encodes CASSSRTALNTGELFF.

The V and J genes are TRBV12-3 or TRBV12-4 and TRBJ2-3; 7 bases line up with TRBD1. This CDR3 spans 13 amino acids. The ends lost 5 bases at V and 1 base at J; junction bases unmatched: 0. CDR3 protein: CASSGTGTDTQYF. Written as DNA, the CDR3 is TGTGCCAGCAGTGGGACAGGCACAGATACGCAGTATTTT.

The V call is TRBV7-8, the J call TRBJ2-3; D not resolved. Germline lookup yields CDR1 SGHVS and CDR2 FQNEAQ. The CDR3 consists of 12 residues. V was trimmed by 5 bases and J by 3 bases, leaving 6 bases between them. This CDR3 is CASSPHTDTQYF. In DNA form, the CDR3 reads TGTGCCAGCAGCCCCCATACAGATACGCAGTATTTT. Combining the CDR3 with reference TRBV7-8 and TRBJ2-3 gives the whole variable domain GAGVSQSPRYKVAKRGQDVALRCDPISGHVSLFWYQQALGQGPEFLTYFQNEAQLDKSGLPSDRFFAERPEGSVSTLKIQRTQQEDSAVYLCASSPHTDTQYFGPGTRLTVL.

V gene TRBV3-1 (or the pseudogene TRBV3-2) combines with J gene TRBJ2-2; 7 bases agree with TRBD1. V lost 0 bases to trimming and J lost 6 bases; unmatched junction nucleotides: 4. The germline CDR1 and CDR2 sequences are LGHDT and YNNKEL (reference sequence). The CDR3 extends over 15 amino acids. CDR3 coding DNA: TGTGCCAGCAGCCAAGATCACAGGGGCGCCGGGGAGCTGTTTTTT. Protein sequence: CASSQDHRGAGELFF.

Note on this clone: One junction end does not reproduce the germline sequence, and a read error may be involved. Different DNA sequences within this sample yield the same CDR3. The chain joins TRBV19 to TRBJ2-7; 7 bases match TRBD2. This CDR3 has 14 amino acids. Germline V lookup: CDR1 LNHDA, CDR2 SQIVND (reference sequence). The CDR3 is CASSGLAETYEQYF. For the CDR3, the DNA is TGCGCCAGTAGCGGTCTAGCGGAAACCTACGAGCAGTACTTC.

This chain's CDR3 is CASSFLAGGRETQYF. The CDR3 DNA is TGTGCCAGCAGTTTCCTGGCGGGAGGACGAGAGACCCAGTACTTC. V is TRBV27 and J is TRBJ2-5; 8 nucleotides agree with TRBD2. With V trimmed by 3 bases and J by 4 bases, 7 bases remained unmatched. From germline, CDR1 is MNHEY and CDR2 SMNVEV (reference sequence). This CDR3 has 15 amino acids.

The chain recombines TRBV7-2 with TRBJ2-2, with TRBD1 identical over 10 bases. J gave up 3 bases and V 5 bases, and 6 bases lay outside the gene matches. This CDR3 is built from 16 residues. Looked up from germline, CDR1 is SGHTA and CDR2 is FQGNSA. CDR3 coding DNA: TGTGCCAGCAGCCAGAGCGGGACAGGGGACACCGGGGAGCTGTTTTTT. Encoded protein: CASSQSGTGDTGELFF. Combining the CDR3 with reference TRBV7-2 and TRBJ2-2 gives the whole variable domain GAGVSQSPSNKVTEKGKDVELRCDPISGHTALYWYRQSLGQGLEFLIYFQGNSAPDKSGLPSDRFSAERTGGSVSTLTIQRTQQEDSAVYLCASSQSGTGDTGELFFGEGSRLTVL.

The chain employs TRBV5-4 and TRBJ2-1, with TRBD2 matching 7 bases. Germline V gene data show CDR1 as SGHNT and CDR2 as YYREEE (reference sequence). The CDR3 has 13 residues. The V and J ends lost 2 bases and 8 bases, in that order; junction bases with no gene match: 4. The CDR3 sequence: CASSLGLEDEQFF. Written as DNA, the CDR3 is TGTGCCAGCAGCTTAGGACTAGAGGATGAGCAGTTCTTC. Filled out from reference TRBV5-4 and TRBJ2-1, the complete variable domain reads ETGVTQSPTHLIKTRGQQVTLRCSSQSGHNTVSWYQQALGQGPQFIFQYYREEENGRGNFPPRFSGLQFPNYSSELNVNALELDDSALYLCASSLGLEDEQFFGPGTRLTVL.

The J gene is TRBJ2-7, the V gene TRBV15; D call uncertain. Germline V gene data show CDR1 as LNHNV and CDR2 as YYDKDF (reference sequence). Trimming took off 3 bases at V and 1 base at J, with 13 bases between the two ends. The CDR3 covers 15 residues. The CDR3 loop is CATSRSDQDSYEQYF. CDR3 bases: TGTGCCACCAGCAGGAGTGACCAGGATTCCTACGAGCAGTACTTC.

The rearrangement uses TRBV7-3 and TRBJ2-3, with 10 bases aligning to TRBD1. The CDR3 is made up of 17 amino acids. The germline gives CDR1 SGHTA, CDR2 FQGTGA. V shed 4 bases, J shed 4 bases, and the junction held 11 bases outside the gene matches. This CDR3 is CASSSGTGTGASDTQYF. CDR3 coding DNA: TGTGCCAGCAGCTCCGGAACCGGGACAGGGGCATCAGATACGCAGTATTTT.

CDR3 nucleotide sequence: TGTGCCTGGAGTACCGGGGAAGATACGCAGTATTTT. Protein product: CAWSTGEDTQYF. The rearrangement links TRBV30 to TRBJ2-3, with a possible D match to TRBD2 (5 bases). V was pared by 2 bases and J by 5 bases, with 8 bases between. The CDR3 has 12 amino acids. Germline V lookup: CDR1 GTSNPN, CDR2 SVGIG (reference sequence).

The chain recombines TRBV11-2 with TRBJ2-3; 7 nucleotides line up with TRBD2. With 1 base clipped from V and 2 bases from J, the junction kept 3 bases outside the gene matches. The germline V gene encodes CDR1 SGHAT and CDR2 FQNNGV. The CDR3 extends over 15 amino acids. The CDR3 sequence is CASSLASGITDTQYF. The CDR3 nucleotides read TGTGCCAGCAGCTTAGCTAGCGGAATCACAGATACGCAGTATTTT.